This TCR beta chain was captured by sequencing in a study of blood T cell repertoires in COVID-19. Study-wide background: Sites in the United States, Italy and Spain provided acute and convalescent COVID-19 samples.

The CDR3 spans 16 residues. Trimming stripped 2 bases from V and 3 bases from J, with 14 bases between. Per germline, CDR1 KGHSH and CDR2 LQKENI. This clone was seen only once. TCRdb keeps only in-frame clones here, not all; method: immunoSEQ multiplex PCR. Of tens of thousands of clones in the sample, approximately 88% were seen once. The chain carries TRBV18 and TRBJ2-1; D perhaps matches TRBD1 (6 bases). The receptor's source is a human donor in a cohort sampled during active COVID-19. Sequenced sample: peripheral blood. CDR3 DNA sequence: TGTGCCAGCTCACCATTTAGGGGGAGTGGCTACAATGAGCAGTTCTTC. Translated, it gives CASSPFRGSGYNEQFF.